The T cell receptor (beta chain) described here comes from a study of shared clonotypes between healthy human individuals. General study results and limits: The low donor count limited represented genetic and exposure-history diversity. Clonotypes that were shared across a handful of donors made up about 5.1% of naive CD4 clonotypes.

Profiling relied on immunoSEQ multiplex PCR, and the TCRdb table lists in-frame clones only, not all of them. The data contain 600,000 to 800,000 clones, approximately 77% of them seen just once; the ten biggest clones take up more than 1.5%. Trimming left V 1 base short and J 6 bases short, with 10 bases between. CDR1 and CDR2 from the germline V gene are SGHRS and YFSETQ. The CDR3 runs 13 residues. This clone was observed once. Its specificity is not known. V gene TRBV5-1 combines with J gene TRBJ1-1; weak D call: TRBD1 (5 bases). Sequences were obtained from memory CD4+ T cells sorted from blood. The subset was: CD45RA-negative fraction. This receptor was identified in a young woman in good health. The CDR3 bases are TGCGCCAGCAGCTTGTGGGACCGCTCTGAAGCTTTCTTT. It yields the protein CASSLWDRSEAFF. Based on the CDR3 plus reference TRBV5-1 and TRBJ1-1, the full variable domain is KAGVTQTPRYLIKTRGQQVTLSCSPISGHRSVSWYQQTPGQGLQFLFEYFSETQRNKGNFPGRFSGRQFSNSRSEMNVSTLELGDSALYLCASSLWDRSEAFFGQGTRLTVV.